A selection of T cell receptor beta chains follows, all from one sample in a study of post-analysis software for immune sequencing data. Each CDR3 protein is one row after TCRdb ran MiXCR on the PCR reads. The data contain some 700,000 distinct CDR3 sequences, approximately 59% of them singletons. The material sequenced was blood. The origin of the receptors is a girl aged 2 to 9 with multiple sclerosis. Both conserved end residues are part of each CDR3. A D gene is named only where the DNA matches it firmly. Not all rows give a size; the values are once, few, many and, for expanded clones, a class.

TRBD2,TRBJ2-7,NA,TRBV18,CASSPRSGVEQYF,TGTGCCAGCTCACCGCGGAGCGGGGTCGAGCAGTACTTC
NA,TRBJ2-3,NA,TRBV6-5,CASSSRPPGPSTDTQYF,TGTGCCAGCAGTTCGCGACCGCCGGGCCCTTCCACAGATACGCAGTATTTT
TRBD2,TRBJ2-1,NA,TRBV29-1,CSVDRIAGSNEQFF,TGCAGCGTTGATCGGATAGCGGGGAGCAATGAGCAGTTCTTC
NA,TRBJ2-7,NA,TRBV15,CATSREAGPAYEQYF,TGTGCCACCAGCAGAGAGGCGGGTCCCGCCTACGAGCAGTACTTC
TRBD2,TRBJ2-1,NA,TRBV20-1,CSASPGGAKGEQFF,TGCAGTGCTAGTCCGGGGGGGGCTAAAGGTGAGCAGTTCTTC
NA,TRBJ2-1,few,TRBV11-2,CASSPDISNEQFF,TGTGCCAGCAGCCCAGACATTTCCAATGAGCAGTTCTTC
TRBD2,TRBJ2-1,NA,TRBV7-8,CASSLRARGQAVLAGVNEQFF,TGTGCCAGCAGCTTAAGGGCTCGAGGACAGGCAGTACTAGCGGGAGTCAATGAGCAGTTCTTC
NA,TRBJ1-1,NA,TRBV6-2/TRBV6-3,CASSYSGPTEAFF,TGTGCCAGCAGTTACTCGGGTCCGACTGAAGCTTTCTTT
NA,TRBJ2-7,few,TRBV4-2,CASSQVPGVNEQYF,TGTGCCAGCAGCCAAGTCCCCGGGGTCAACGAGCAGTACTTC
NA,TRBJ2-7,NA,TRBV4-1,CASSQDPEYEQYF,TGCGCCAGCAGCCAAGATCCAGAATACGAGCAGTACTTC
NA,TRBJ2-1,NA,TRBV7-6,CASSLDSYEQFF,TGTGCCAGCAGCTTAGATAGCTATGAGCAGTTCTTC
NA,TRBJ2-1,NA,TRBV4-3,CASSQDYEGDEQFF,TGCGCCAGCAGCCAAGATTATGAGGGGGATGAGCAGTTCTTC
NA,TRBJ2-3,few,TRBV7-2,CASSAQRADTQYF,TGTGCCAGCAGCGCCCAGAGGGCAGATACGCAGTATTTT
TRBD1,TRBJ1-1,few,TRBV7-2,CASSSGTGTEAFF,TGTGCCAGCAGCTCTGGGACAGGCACTGAAGCTTTCTTT
NA,TRBJ2-5,NA,TRBV4-2,CASSQDAGGAETQYF,TGTGCCAGCAGCCAAGATGCAGGAGGGGCGGAGACCCAGTACTTC
TRBD2,TRBJ2-1,once,TRBV9,CASSVRTSLDEQFF,TGTGCCAGCAGCGTCCGGACTAGTCTCGATGAGCAGTTCTTC
NA,TRBJ2-1,NA,TRBV13,CANSFRTGEQFF,TGTGCCAACAGCTTTCGAACGGGGGAGCAGTTCTTC
TRBD2,TRBJ2-1,few,TRBV5-1,CASSPRGVYDNEQFF,TGCGCCAGCAGCCCACGGGGGGTGTATGACAATGAGCAGTTCTTC
NA,TRBJ2-1,once,TRBV5-1,CASSSSGVRDEQFF,TGCGCCAGCAGTTCGTCGGGTGTGAGGGATGAGCAGTTCTTC
TRBD1,TRBJ2-1,NA,TRBV10-3,CATWTGAYNEQFF,TGTGCCACCTGGACAGGGGCCTACAATGAGCAGTTCTTC
NA,TRBJ2-2,few,TRBV11-2,CASSLGRWATGELFF,TGTGCCAGCAGCTTAGGGCGGTGGGCCACCGGGGAGCTGTTTTTT
NA,TRBJ2-3,few,TRBV5-5,CASRPAGEAQYF,TGTGCCAGCAGACCAGCAGGGGAAGCGCAGTATTTT
TRBD2,TRBJ2-3,NA,TRBV5-8,CASRPLAGMADTQYF,TGTGCCAGCAGACCACTAGCGGGAATGGCAGATACGCAGTATTTT
NA,TRBJ1-4,NA,TRBV29-1,CSVKGIWGGNEKLFF,TGCAGCGTCAAGGGGATTTGGGGTGGTAATGAAAAACTGTTTTTT
NA,TRBJ2-7,few,TRBV2,CASTGGSYERYF,TGTGCCAGCACTGGGGGATCCTACGAGCGGTACTTC
NA,TRBJ2-7,NA,TRBV12-3/TRBV12-4,CASQGFQNEQYF,TGTGCCAGTCAGGGGTTCCAAAACGAGCAGTACTTC
TRBD1,TRBJ2-1,NA,TRBV12-3/TRBV12-4,CASSHGQGGYEQFF,TGTGCCAGCAGTCACGGACAGGGGGGATATGAGCAGTTCTTC
TRBD1,TRBJ1-2,NA,TRBV6-2/TRBV6-3,CASSRQGQDGYTF,TGTGCCAGCAGTCGACAGGGACAGGACGGCTACACCTTC
NA,TRBJ2-7,NA,TRBV20-1,CSAPLGVGEQYF,TGCAGTGCGCCACTCGGGGTGGGGGAGCAGTACTTC
NA,TRBJ2-5,NA,TRBV7-9,CASSPNQATQYF,TGTGCCAGCAGCCCCAACCAGGCGACCCAGTACTTC
TRBD2,TRBJ2-3,NA,TRBV20-1,CSASGGAETDTQYF,TGCAGTGCTAGCGGGGGGGCCGAAACAGATACGCAGTATTTT
TRBD2,TRBJ2-7,NA,TRBV9,CASSVPQQASGYYEQYF,TGTGCCAGCAGCGTACCCCAGCAGGCTAGCGGCTACTACGAGCAGTACTTC
TRBD1,TRBJ2-1,NA,TRBV29-1,CSVVGQGGRLEQFF,TGCAGCGTTGTGGGACAGGGGGGCCGTCTAGAGCAGTTCTTC
NA,TRBJ2-3,NA,TRBV24-1,CATSGPSDTQYF,TGTGCCACCAGCGGACCTTCAGATACGCAGTATTTT
NA,TRBJ2-3,few,TRBV6-5,CASSYGRPDTDTQYF,TGTGCCAGCAGTTACGGGCGTCCAGACACAGATACGCAGTATTTT
NA,TRBJ2-3,NA,TRBV5-1,CASSLALYPDTQYF,TGCGCCAGCAGCTTGGCACTGTACCCAGATACGCAGTATTTT
TRBD2,TRBJ2-3,NA,TRBV7-3,CASSLKGAGATDTQYF,TGTGCCAGCAGCTTAAAGGGAGCGGGAGCAACAGATACGCAGTATTTT
TRBD2,TRBJ2-1,NA,TRBV29-1,CSVVETSGHNEQFF,TGCAGCGTTGTAGAGACTAGCGGTCACAATGAGCAGTTCTTC
TRBD1,TRBJ1-1,NA,TRBV7-2,CASSFRISTGEVAFF,TGTGCCAGCAGCTTTAGGATTTCCACAGGGGAGGTAGCTTTCTTT
TRBD1,TRBJ2-1,NA,TRBV24-1,CATGGTGLNEQFF,TGTGCCACCGGGGGGACAGGGCTCAATGAGCAGTTCTTC
NA,TRBJ2-7,few,TRBV7-2,CASSPSGLHSYEQYF,TGTGCCAGCAGCCCTTCGGGACTTCACTCCTACGAGCAGTACTTC
NA,TRBJ2-3,few,TRBV10-1,CASSDPADTQYF,TGCGCCAGCAGTGACCCGGCGGATACGCAGTATTTT
NA,TRBJ2-3,NA,TRBV9,CASSVTVEGADTQYF,TGTGCCAGCAGCGTAACCGTCGAGGGAGCGGATACGCAGTATTTT
TRBD1,TRBJ2-4,NA,TRBV2,CASRETGVVIQYF,TGTGCCAGCAGGGAAACAGGGGTGGTCATTCAGTACTTC
NA,TRBJ2-3,NA,TRBV20-1,CSASLRGDAADTQYF,TGCAGTGCTTCCCTAAGGGGGGACGCCGCAGATACGCAGTATTTT
NA,TRBJ2-7,NA,TRBV12-3/TRBV12-4,CASSSSRAEQYF,TGTGCCAGCAGTTCCTCCAGGGCCGAGCAGTACTTC
NA,TRBJ2-5,few,TRBV25-1,CASSASSLSLETQYF,TGTGCCAGCAGTGCAAGTTCCCTCTCCCTAGAGACCCAGTACTTC
TRBD1,TRBJ2-1,few,TRBV28,CASNVGTGESSYNEQFF,TGTGCCAGCAACGTAGGGACAGGGGAGAGCTCCTACAATGAGCAGTTCTTC
NA,TRBJ1-1,NA,TRBV18,CASSLRYTDTEAFF,TGTGCCAGCTCACTCCGCTACACGGACACTGAAGCTTTCTTT